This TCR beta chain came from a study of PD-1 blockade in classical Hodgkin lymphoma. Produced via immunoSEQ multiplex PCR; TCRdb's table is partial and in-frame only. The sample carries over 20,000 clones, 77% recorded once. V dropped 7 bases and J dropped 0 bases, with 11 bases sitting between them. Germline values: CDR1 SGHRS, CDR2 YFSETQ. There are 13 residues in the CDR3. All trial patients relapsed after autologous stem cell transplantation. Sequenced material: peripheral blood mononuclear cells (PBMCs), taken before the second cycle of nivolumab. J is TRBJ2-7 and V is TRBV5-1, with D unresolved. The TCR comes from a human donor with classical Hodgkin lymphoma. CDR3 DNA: TGCGCCAGCCAAGACCTGACCTCCTACGAGCAGTACTTC. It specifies CASQDLTSYEQYF.